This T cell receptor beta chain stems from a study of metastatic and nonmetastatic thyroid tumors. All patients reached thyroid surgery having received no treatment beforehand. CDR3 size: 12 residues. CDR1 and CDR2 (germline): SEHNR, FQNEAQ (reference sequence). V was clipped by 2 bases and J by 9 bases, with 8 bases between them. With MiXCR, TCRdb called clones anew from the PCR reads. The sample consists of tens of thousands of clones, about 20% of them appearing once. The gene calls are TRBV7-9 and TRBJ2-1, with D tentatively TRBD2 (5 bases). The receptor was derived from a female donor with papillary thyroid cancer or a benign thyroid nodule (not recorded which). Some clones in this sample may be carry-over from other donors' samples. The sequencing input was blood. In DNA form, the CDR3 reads TGTGCCAGCAGCTTAACGGCGGGTGAGCAGTTCTTC. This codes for CASSLTAGEQFF.